This T cell receptor (beta chain) stems from a study of blood T cell repertoires in COVID-19. Overall study: Whether acute or convalescent, the COVID-19 samples came from the United States, Italy and Spain. Sources were T cells, B-cell-depleted T cells, or PBMCs; the material itself was cDNA or gDNA.

In germline, CDR1 is SNHLY, CDR2 FYNNEI. The CDR3 is 14 residues long. V was clipped by 4 bases and J by 4 bases, with 13 bases between them. In the original processing: Researchers report that nucleated cell counts were estimated from reference gene primer amplification. Produced via immunoSEQ multiplex PCR; TCRdb's table is partial and in-frame only. The DNA was the basis for D and trimming; V, J and clone size are from that table. This table has 40,000 to 55,000 clones, approximately 77% appearing once. The receptor comes from a woman between 65 and 79 years old with acute or convalescent COVID-19. V usage is TRBV2 and J usage is TRBJ2-5; D is undetermined. Sequences were obtained from peripheral blood. CDR3 sequence reads: CASSGFAAVETQYF. CDR3 DNA sequence: TGTGCCAGCAGTGGGTTCGCGGCGGTAGAGACCCAGTACTTC. Complete variable domain (other parts from reference TRBV2 and TRBJ2-5): EPEVTQTPSHQVTQMGQEVILRCVPISNHLYFYWYRQILGQKVEFLVSFYNNEISEKSEIFDDQFSVERPDGSNFTLKIRSTKLEDSAMYFCASSGFAAVETQYFGPGTRLLVL.